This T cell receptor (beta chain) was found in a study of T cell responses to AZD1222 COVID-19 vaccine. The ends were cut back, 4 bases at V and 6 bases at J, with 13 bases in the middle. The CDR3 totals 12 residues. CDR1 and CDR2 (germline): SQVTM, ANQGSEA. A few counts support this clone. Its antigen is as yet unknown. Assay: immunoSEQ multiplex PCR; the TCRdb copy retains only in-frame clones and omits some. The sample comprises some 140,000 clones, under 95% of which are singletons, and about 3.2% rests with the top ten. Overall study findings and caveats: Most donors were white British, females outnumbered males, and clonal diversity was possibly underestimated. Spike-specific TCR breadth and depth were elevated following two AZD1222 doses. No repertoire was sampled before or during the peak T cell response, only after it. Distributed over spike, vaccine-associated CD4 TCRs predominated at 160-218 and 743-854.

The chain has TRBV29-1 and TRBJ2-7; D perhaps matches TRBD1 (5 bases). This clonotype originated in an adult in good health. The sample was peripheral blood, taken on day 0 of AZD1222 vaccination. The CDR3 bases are TGCAGCGTTGGACGGCCAGGGATCGAGCAGTACTTC. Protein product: CSVGRPGIEQYF.